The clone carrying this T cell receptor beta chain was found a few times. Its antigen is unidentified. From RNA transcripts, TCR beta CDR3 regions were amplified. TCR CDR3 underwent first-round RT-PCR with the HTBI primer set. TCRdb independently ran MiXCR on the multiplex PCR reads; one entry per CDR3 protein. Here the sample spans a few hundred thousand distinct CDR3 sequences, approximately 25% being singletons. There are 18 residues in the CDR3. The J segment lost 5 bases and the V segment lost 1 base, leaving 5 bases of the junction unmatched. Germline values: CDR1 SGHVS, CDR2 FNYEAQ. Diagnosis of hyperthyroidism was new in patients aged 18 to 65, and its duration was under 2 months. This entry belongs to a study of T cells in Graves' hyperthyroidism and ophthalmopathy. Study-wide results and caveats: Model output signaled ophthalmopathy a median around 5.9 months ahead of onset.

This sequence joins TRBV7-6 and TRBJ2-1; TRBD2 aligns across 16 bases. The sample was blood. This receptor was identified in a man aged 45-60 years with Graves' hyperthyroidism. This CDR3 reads CASSLEGTSGRAHNEQFF. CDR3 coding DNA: TGTGCCAGCAGCTTAGAAGGGACTAGCGGGAGGGCCCACAATGAGCAGTTCTTC.